What follows are 21 T cell receptor beta chains derived from one specimen sequenced in a study of T cell changes during pregnancy in multiple sclerosis. The repertoire was sequenced with immunoSEQ multiplex PCR; TCRdb's copy has only in-frame clones and lacks some. The sample has tens of thousands of clones, around 91% seen once; the top ten hold almost 6.5%. The sequences come from peripheral blood, collected in the third trimester of pregnancy. Receptors were obtained from a female donor in good health, enrolled as a control in a pregnancy study.

This clone was observed a single time. This chain joins TRBV18 and TRBJ2-3, with TRBD1 identical over 7 bases. Germline loops: CDR1 KGHSH, CDR2 LQKENI. V shed 6 bases and J 4 bases; nucleotides not matched to a gene: 10. The CDR3 is 15 amino acids. The CDR3 region has the DNA TGTGCCAGCTCGCTCGTAGACAGGGTCTCAGATACGCAGTATTTT. Translated, it gives CASSLVDRVSDTQYF. Filled out from reference TRBV18 and TRBJ2-3, the complete variable domain reads NAGVMQNPRHLVRRRGQEARLRCSPMKGHSHVYWYRQLPEEGLKFMVYLQKENIIDESGMPKERFSAEFPKEGPSILRIQQVVRGDSAAYFCASSLVDRVSDTQYFGPGTRLTVL.

The V and J genes are TRBV25-1 and TRBJ2-5; 8 bases are shared with TRBD1. Trimming took 5 bases from V and 2 from J; bases not matched to a gene: 4. CDR1 and CDR2 (germline): MGHDK, SYGVNS. CDR3 size: 14 residues. This chain's CDR3 is CASSPGGRQETQYF. The CDR3, as DNA: TGTGCCAGCAGTCCAGGGGGCCGGCAAGAGACCCAGTACTTC.

This clone came up once. The chain joins TRBV18 to TRBJ2-2; a weak D match, TRBD1 (6 bases). V lost 9 bases, J lost 4 bases, and 12 bases lay in between. This CDR3 contains 13 residues. Per germline, CDR1 KGHSH and CDR2 LQKENI. The CDR3 loop reads CASSGQSTGELFF. CDR3 bases: TGTGCCAGTTCTGGACAGTCCACCGGGGAGCTGTTTTTT.

The rearrangement links TRBV14 to TRBJ2-2, with TRBD2 matching over 7 bases. The CDR3 runs to 16 residues. CDR1 and CDR2 (germline): SGHDN, FVKESK. V gave up 1 base and J gave up 3 bases; unmatched junction bases: 5. Here the CDR3 DNA reads TGTGCCAGCAGCCAAGGGCTAGCGGTTTACACCGGGGAGCTGTTTTTT. It is translated as CASSQGLAVYTGELFF. The variable domain in full, with the rest retrieved from reference TRBV14 and TRBJ2-2, is EAGVTQFPSHSVIEKGQTVTLRCDPISGHDNLYWYRRVMGKEIKFLLHFVKESKQDESGMPNNRFLAERTGGTYSTLKVQPAELEDSGVYFCASSQGLAVYTGELFFGEGSRLTVL.

The chain recombines TRBV5-6 with TRBJ2-1, with 13 bases aligning to TRBD2. Germline CDR1 reads SGHDT; CDR2 reads YYEEEE. This CDR3 contains 16 residues. The ends lost 2 bases at V and 7 bases at J; junction bases unmatched: 6. The DNA for the CDR3 is TGTGCCAGCAGCTTCCGGACTAGCGGGAGAAGGAATGAGCAGTTCTTC. Protein sequence: CASSFRTSGRRNEQFF. The full variable domain, its missing parts supplied by reference TRBV5-6 and TRBJ2-1, is DAGVTQSPTHLIKTRGQQVTLRCSPKSGHDTVSWYQQALGQGPQFIFQYYEEEERQRGNFPDRFSGHQFPNYSSELNVNALLLGDSALYLCASSFRTSGRRNEQFFGPGTRLTVL.

This chain uses TRBV19 with TRBJ2-7; 7 bases are a match to TRBD1. Germline assignment: CDR1 LNHDA and CDR2 SQIVND (reference sequence). V shed 3 bases, J shed 3 bases, and the junction held 8 bases outside the gene matches. This CDR3 contains 15 residues. This CDR3 reads CASSIRGNSVYEQYF. The DNA for the CDR3 is TGTGCCAGTAGTATCAGGGGGAACAGTGTCTACGAGCAGTACTTC.

The chain uses TRBV27 and TRBJ2-7, with 10 bases identical to TRBD1. The CDR3 extends over 17 amino acids. Germline CDR1 and CDR2: MNHEY and SMNVEV (reference sequence). V lost 5 bases, J lost 7 bases, and 17 bases stayed unmatched. CDR3 nucleotides: TGTGCCAGCAGTGACAAAATCTCCGGGACAGGGGTGTGGGAGCAGTACTTC. Translated: CASSDKISGTGVWEQYF.

The chain is built from TRBV6-5 and TRBJ1-6, with a possible D match to TRBD1 (5 bases). The CDR3 sequence is 16 residues long. Germline V gene data show CDR1 as MNHEY and CDR2 as SVGAGI. V lost 3 bases and J lost 10, with 19 bases in between. The CDR3 region is CASSYGAGDQNSPLHF. In DNA form, the CDR3 reads TGTGCCAGCAGTTATGGGGCGGGGGACCAGAACTCACCCCTCCACTTT.

The V gene is TRBV27, the J gene TRBJ1-6, with D possibly matching TRBD1 (6 bases). Looked up from germline, CDR1 is MNHEY and CDR2 is SMNVEV (reference sequence). The CDR3 consists of 14 residues. The V gene lost 6 bases and the J gene lost 10 bases, with 16 bases spanning the gap. The CDR3: CASRSTGSSSPLHF. CDR3 in DNA: TGTGCCAGCAGGTCTACAGGGAGCAGCTCACCCCTCCACTTT.

The chain combines TRBV6-4 with TRBJ2-6; D is unclear. This CDR3 contains 15 residues. The V end lost 6 bases, the J end lost 1 base, and 10 bases lay between the germline ends. CDR1 is MRHNA, CDR2 SNTAGT, per germline. CDR3 coding DNA: TGTGCCAGCAGCGCGGTCCATTCTGGGGCCAACGTCCTGACTTTC. Translated, it gives CASSAVHSGANVLTF.

The CDR3 nucleotides read TGTGCCTGGAAATACCAGACAGGCAATCAGCCCCAGCATTTT. It yields the protein CAWKYQTGNQPQHF. The chain carries TRBV30 and TRBJ1-5, with a possible D match to TRBD1 (5 bases). V was shortened by 4 bases and J by 2 bases, with 12 bases between the two germline ends. Germline V lookup: CDR1 GTSNPN, CDR2 SVGIG (reference sequence). The CDR3 loop spans 14 amino acids.

The chain couples TRBV7-9 to TRBJ2-5; D gene unclear. The CDR3 covers 13 residues. The V end lost 1 base, the J end lost 3 bases, and 6 bases lay between the germline ends. The germline CDR1 and CDR2 sequences are SEHNR and FQNEAQ (reference sequence). In DNA, the CDR3 is TGTGCCAGCAGCTTAGGATTAGAAGAGACCCAGTACTTC. Amino acids: CASSLGLEETQYF.

The genes are TRBV18 and TRBJ1-4; a weak D match, TRBD1 (6 bases). V was pared by 3 bases and J by 8 bases, with 16 bases between. CDR3 length: 15 amino acids. Germline-derived CDR1 and CDR2 are KGHSH and LQKENI. CDR3 loop: CASSPLGGAQEKLFF. The CDR3, as DNA: TGTGCCAGCTCACCCCTCGGGGGGGCCCAAGAAAAACTGTTTTTT.

Only one count was recorded for this clone. In DNA, the CDR3 is TGTGCCAGCAGTGGGACAGGGGGCCCGTTGGCAGATACGCAGTATTTT. Amino acid sequence: CASSGTGGPLADTQYF. The chain carries TRBV25-1 and TRBJ2-3, with 11 bases lining up with TRBD1. From germline, CDR1 is MGHDK and CDR2 SYGVNS. The CDR3 loop spans 16 amino acids. V lost 4 bases and J lost 4; bases outside the gene matches: 7.

This chain links TRBV2 with TRBJ2-5; a possible D gene is TRBD1 (5 bases). Per the germline V gene, CDR1 is SNHLY and CDR2 is FYNNEI. The ends were cut back, 5 bases at V and 2 bases at J, with 9 bases in the middle. The CDR3 covers 13 residues. The chain's CDR3 is CASSSGWQETQYF. In DNA, the CDR3 is TGTGCCAGCAGTTCAGGGTGGCAAGAGACCCAGTACTTC.

The chain links TRBV15 to TRBJ1-3, with a weak D call TRBD1 (6 bases). The CDR3 covers 15 residues. Germline-derived CDR1 and CDR2 are LNHNV and YYDKDF (reference sequence). V lost 4 bases and J lost 0, with 10 bases in between. The CDR3 DNA reads as TGTGCCACCAGCACCAACAGGGACTCTGGAAACACCATATATTTT. This sequence encodes CATSTNRDSGNTIYF.

The chain couples TRBV9 to TRBJ2-1, with 11 bases aligning to TRBD2. CDR1 SGDLS and CDR2 YYNGEE come from the germline V gene. Germline trimming cut 4 bases from V and 5 bases from J; bases unmatched to any gene: 11. The length of the CDR3 is 17 residues. The CDR3 spells CASSPQTLGLADNEQFF. The CDR3 bases are TGTGCCAGCAGCCCCCAGACACTGGGACTAGCGGACAATGAGCAGTTCTTC.

The CDR3 sequence is CASSLLGSGLVFEQFF. CDR3 sequence (DNA): TGTGCCAGCAGCTTATTAGGTAGCGGGTTAGTCTTTGAGCAGTTCTTC. The rearrangement joins TRBV7-9 to TRBJ2-1; 7 bases are a match to TRBD2. Germline CDR1 reads SEHNR; CDR2 reads FQNEAQ (reference sequence). V shed 2 bases and J 9 bases; nucleotides not matched to a gene: 13. This CDR3 is 16 amino acids long.

This clone was seen more than once but under ten times. The genes are TRBV5-8 and TRBJ1-2; D is perhaps TRBD1 (5 bases). Germline loops: CDR1 SGHTS, CDR2 YDEGEE. The CDR3 consists of 13 residues. V shed 0 bases and J shed 6 bases, with 9 bases lying between them. CDR3 protein: CASSLGQINGYTF. CDR3 in DNA: TGTGCCAGCAGCTTGGGACAGATTAATGGCTACACCTTC.

V usage is TRBV27 and J usage is TRBJ2-7, with 10 bases that match TRBD1. CDR1 MNHEY and CDR2 SMNVEV come from the germline V gene (reference sequence). This CDR3 has 12 amino acids. V was pared by 7 bases and J by 5 bases, with 2 bases of the junction left unmatched. CDR3 loop: CASTTGGNEQYF. The CDR3 DNA follows: TGTGCCAGCACGACAGGGGGCAACGAGCAGTACTTC.

This clone was counted a single time. The rearrangement joins TRBV19 to TRBJ1-5; TRBD1 matches at 7 bases. The J segment lost 4 bases and the V segment lost 7 bases, leaving 4 bases of the junction unmatched. The germline CDR1 and CDR2 sequences are LNHDA and SQIVND (reference sequence). The CDR3 has 13 residues. The CDR3 region has the DNA TGTGCCAGTAATTGGGACAGAAATCAGCCCCAGCATTTT. Translated: CASNWDRNQPQHF.